The 22 T cell receptor beta chains reported below all come from one sample, sequenced in a study of T-cell memory formation after mild COVID-19. TCRdb fed the 5' RACE reads into MiXCR, producing one record per CDR3 protein. This sample carries 350,000 to 450,000 distinct CDR3 sequences, 14% of them seen once, and the ten largest clones take 22%. The material sequenced was PBMCs or a T cell subset sorted from them (not recorded which). The receptors were gathered from a man aged 18 to 35 who had mild COVID-19 (a few samples of this study predate the infection). Cell type and time point are not known.

The rearrangement uses TRBV24-1 and TRBJ2-1; D possibly corresponds to TRBD2 (6 bases). The CDR3 length is 15 residues. CDR1 and CDR2 from the germline V gene are KGHDR and SFDVKD. V gave up 7 bases and J gave up 0 bases, with 12 bases separating them. The CDR3 protein is CATSRRGSSYNEQFF. The DNA for the CDR3 is TGTGCCACCAGCCGGAGGGGATCCTCCTACAATGAGCAGTTCTTC.

V is TRBV5-1 and J is TRBJ2-1; 9 positions agree with TRBD1. Germline V gene data show CDR1 as SGHRS and CDR2 as YFSETQ. The CDR3 is made up of 16 amino acids. V lost 4 bases to trimming and J lost 8 bases; unmatched junction nucleotides: 13. As DNA, the CDR3 is TGCGCCAGCAGCGCCTACTCCGGGACAGGGTTTTATGAGCAGTTCTTC. Protein: CASSAYSGTGFYEQFF.

Only a few counts were recorded for this clonotype. The chain is built from TRBV7-9 and TRBJ2-3, with D possibly being TRBD1 (6 bases). V was pared by 5 bases and J by 3 bases, with 12 bases between. From germline, CDR1 is SEHNR and CDR2 FQNEAQ (reference sequence). The CDR3 covers 14 residues. The DNA of the CDR3 is TGTGCCAGCAGCCGGGACATGGAGACAGATACGCAGTATTTT. It specifies CASSRDMETDTQYF.

This clonotype was found many times. The chain employs TRBV4-1 and TRBJ2-7; tentatively, D is TRBD1 (5 bases). The CDR3 contains 15 residues. V was pared by 1 base and J by 2 bases, with 12 bases between. Per the germline V gene, CDR1 is MGHRA and CDR2 is YSYEKL. CDR3 nucleotide sequence: TGCGCCAGCAGCCAAGGACCCACAGGAACCTACGAGCAGTACGTC. Protein product: CASSQGPTGTYEQYV.

V gene TRBV6-1 combines with J gene TRBJ2-2; weak D call: TRBD1 (6 bases). Germline V gene data show CDR1 as MNHNS and CDR2 as SASEGT. The CDR3 runs 15 residues. The V end lost 6 bases, the J end lost 0 bases, and 11 bases lay between the germline ends. CDR3 amino acids: CASRQNRANTGELFF. The CDR3 DNA reads TGTGCCAGCAGACAAAACAGGGCGAACACCGGGGAGCTGTTTTTT.

This clonotype was seen repeatedly, ten times or more. V and J are TRBV7-2 and TRBJ1-3; D is unclear. The CDR3 loop spans 16 amino acids. Germline loops: CDR1 SGHTA, CDR2 FQGNSA. Trimming shortened V by 4 bases and J by 0 bases, and 13 bases separated the two germline ends. CDR3 in DNA: TGTGCCAGCAGCTCCCAAGTTTGGCACTCTGGAAACACCATATATTTT. Amino acids: CASSSQVWHSGNTIYF.

This chain links TRBV7-8 with TRBJ2-1; the D gene is possibly TRBD1 (6 bases). Germline lookup yields CDR1 SGHVS and CDR2 FQNEAQ. The CDR3 covers 16 residues. Trimming pared 1 base from V and 7 bases from J, leaving 17 bases between. For the CDR3, the DNA is TGTGCCAGCAGCTTAGGGGGTACAGGGCGTCAGAATGAGCAGTTCTTC. It specifies CASSLGGTGRQNEQFF.

This chain joins TRBV28 and TRBJ1-5; TRBD1 matches at 12 bases. CDR3 length equals 16 residues. Germline trimming cut 5 bases from V and 6 bases from J; bases unmatched to any gene: 8. CDR1 and CDR2 (germline): MDHEN, SYDVKM. The CDR3 nucleotides are TGTGCCAGCAGTCCCGGGACAGGGGGCCAAGGTCAGCCCCAGCATTTT. As protein: CASSPGTGGQGQPQHF.

The gene calls are TRBV28 and TRBJ1-1; 9 nucleotides agree with TRBD1. The germline V gene encodes CDR1 MDHEN and CDR2 SYDVKM. Unmatched junction bases numbered 7, after V lost 4 bases and J lost 4 bases. This CDR3 is 15 amino acids long. CDR3 bases: TGTGCCAGCAGTTACAACAGGGGGCGAGGCACTGAAGCTTTCTTT. It translates to CASSYNRGRGTEAFF. Variable domain in full (rest from reference TRBV28 and TRBJ1-1): DVKVTQSSRYLVKRTGEKVFLECVQDMDHENMFWYRQDPGLGLRLIYFSYDVKMKEKGDIPEGYSVSREKKERFSLILESASTNQTSMYLCASSYNRGRGTEAFFGQGTRLTVV.

This chain connects TRBV5-1 to TRBJ2-1; D unresolved. The V gene lost 2 bases and the J gene lost 10 bases, with 13 bases spanning the gap. CDR1 SGHRS and CDR2 YFSETQ come from the germline V gene. The CDR3 loop spans 13 amino acids. The CDR3 nucleotides read TGCGCCAGCAGCTTCCAAAATTATGTGGAGCAGTTCTTC. It translates to CASSFQNYVEQFF.

This clonotype turned up a few times. The rearrangement links TRBV12-3 or TRBV12-4 to TRBJ1-5; 7 bases line up with TRBD1. The J segment lost 0 bases and the V segment lost 5 bases, leaving 4 bases of the junction unmatched. The CDR3 sequence is 15 residues long. In DNA, the CDR3 is TGTGCCAGCAGTCTCTACAGGGGTAGCAATCAGCCCCAGCATTTT. This sequence encodes CASSLYRGSNQPQHF.

V usage is TRBV9 and J usage is TRBJ2-2, with a tentative D call TRBD2 (5 bases). Germline V gene sequence: CDR1 SGDLS, CDR2 YYNGEE. The CDR3 loop spans 16 amino acids. Trimming took 0 bases from V and 0 from J, leaving 9 bases between them. The CDR3 region has the DNA TGTGCCAGCAGCGTAGACGCGGGTCCGAACACCGGGGAGCTGTTTTTT. This translates into CASSVDAGPNTGELFF.

The chain carries TRBV12-5 and TRBJ2-1; D is undetermined. The CDR3 is 13 amino acids. Looked up from germline, CDR1 is LGHNT and CDR2 is FRNRAP. V gave up 10 bases and J gave up 1 base, with 11 bases separating them. CDR3 region: CATRLESYNEQFF. The CDR3 DNA reads TGTGCTACCCGACTCGAGTCCTACAATGAGCAGTTCTTC. Supplemented by reference TRBV12-5 and TRBJ2-1, the full variable domain reads DARVTQTPRHKVTEMGQEVTMRCQPILGHNTVFWYRQTMMQGLELLAYFRNRAPLDDSGMPKDRFSAEMPDATLATLKIQPSEPRDSAVYFCATRLESYNEQFFGPGTRLTVL.

The genes are TRBV25-1 and TRBJ2-7; D may be TRBD1 (6 bases). Trimming pared 6 bases from V and 2 bases from J, leaving 17 bases between. This CDR3 has 15 amino acids. The germline V gene has CDR1 MGHDK and CDR2 SYGVNS. The CDR3 here is CASSLGGEGAYEQYV. For the CDR3, the DNA is TGTGCCAGCAGCTTAGGGGGAGAGGGGGCCTACGAGCAGTACGTC.

This clonotype was recorded at least ten times. As DNA, the CDR3 is TGTGCCACCAGGACGGTGACAGGCAATTATGGCTACACCTTC. This translates into CATRTVTGNYGYTF. This chain uses TRBV15 with TRBJ1-2, with D possibly being TRBD1 (6 bases). CDR3 size: 14 residues. CDR1 is LNHNV, CDR2 YYDKDF, per germline (reference sequence). V lost 6 bases and J 5 bases, leaving 16 bases between the germline ends.

This clonotype has at least ten counts. The chain has TRBV29-1 and TRBJ1-5; D gene uncertain. There are 15 residues in the CDR3. Per germline, CDR1 SQVTM and CDR2 ANQGSEA. V lost 4 bases to trimming and J lost 2 bases, with 15 bases between them. Here the CDR3 DNA reads TGCAGCGTTGCGGACGGTCTAATTGGCAATCAGCCCCAGCATTTT. Its translation: CSVADGLIGNQPQHF.

The chain uses TRBV6-1 and TRBJ2-2, with unresolved D. Germline V gene lookup returns CDR1 MNHNS and CDR2 SASEGT. Trimming took off 1 base at V and 0 bases at J, with 6 bases between the two ends. This CDR3 has 15 residues. The CDR3 spells CASSEGQANTGELFF. As DNA, the CDR3 is TGTGCCAGCAGTGAAGGACAAGCGAACACCGGGGAGCTGTTTTTT.

This clonotype was seen more than once but under ten times. The rearrangement links TRBV5-1 to TRBJ1-1; TRBD1 might be the D (6 bases). V lost 7 bases, J lost 4 bases, and 14 bases lay in between. CDR1 and CDR2 from the germline V gene are SGHRS and YFSETQ. The CDR3 is 13 amino acids. DNA of the CDR3: TGCGCCAGCGCCCAGGGGAGTTTCACTGAAGCTTTCTTT. This codes for CASAQGSFTEAFF. The entire variable domain, with the rest obtained from reference TRBV5-1 and TRBJ1-1, is as follows: KAGVTQTPRYLIKTRGQQVTLSCSPISGHRSVSWYQQTPGQGLQFLFEYFSETQRNKGNFPGRFSGRQFSNSRSEMNVSTLELGDSALYLCASAQGSFTEAFFGQGTRLTVV.

The chain recombines TRBV5-5 with TRBJ2-1, with D uncertain. The CDR3 is 15 amino acids. Germline CDR1 and CDR2: SGHKS and YYEKEE (reference sequence). Deletions cut 1 base from V and 3 bases from J, with 11 bases between. CDR3 nucleotides: TGTGCCAGCAGCTTGATGTCGGAAGTCTACAATGAGCAGTTCTTC. It yields the protein CASSLMSEVYNEQFF.

This clonotype was detected only a few times. The rearrangement joins TRBV11-2 to TRBJ2-6; D gene ambiguous. The CDR3 spans 11 residues. Germline V gene data show CDR1 as SGHAT and CDR2 as FQNNGV. Between the trimmed V and J ends, which lost 4 bases and 10 bases, there was a span of 5 bases. The CDR3 region is CASSYQNVLTF. The CDR3 nucleotides read TGTGCCAGCAGCTACCAGAACGTCCTGACTTTC.

This clonotype was observed a handful of times. The V and J genes are TRBV6-5 and TRBJ2-4; 9 positions agree with TRBD1. The ends lost 6 bases at V and 9 bases at J; junction bases unmatched: 6. Germline CDR1 is MNHEY and CDR2 is SVGAGI. CDR3 length: 13 amino acids. CDR3 nucleotides: TGTGCCAGCAGAGGGGACAGGGTCTCCATTCAGTACTTC. Residues: CASRGDRVSIQYF.

There are many counts of this clonotype. This chain links TRBV18 with TRBJ2-3; 7 bases are a match to TRBD1. V shed 3 bases and J 4 bases; nucleotides not matched to a gene: 1. The CDR3 loop spans 13 amino acids. Germline-derived CDR1 and CDR2 are KGHSH and LQKENI. The CDR3 nucleotides read TGTGCCAGCTCACCCACAGGGGCAGATACGCAGTATTTT. This translates into CASSPTGADTQYF.